The rows below give T cell receptor beta chains drawn from one sample of a study of radiotherapy plus CTLA-4 blockade in lung cancer. Sequenced by immunoSEQ multiplex PCR; TCRdb stores in-frame clones only, minus some. Of 55,000 to 80,000 clones in the sample, approximately 80% were seen once. Specimen: peripheral blood, collected from a patient treated with radiotherapy plus ipilimumab. The source is a human donor with non-small cell lung cancer who had a complete response to radiotherapy plus ipilimumab. Both conserved end residues are part of each CDR3. Each record gives: J gene, clone size, D gene, V gene, CDR3 DNA, CDR3 protein. D genes are given only for firm matches. Size is stated for part of the rows, as once, few or many counts, or as a class when the clone is expanded.

>TRBJ1-3|NA|NA|TRBV2
TGTGCCAGCAGTGTTGGGGGGTCGGGGGGAAACACCATATATTTT
CASSVGGSGGNTIYF
>TRBJ1-2|few|TRBD1|TRBV7-8
TGTGCCAGCAGCCCCTATCGGACAGGGGGCGATGATGATGGCTACACCTTC
CASSPYRTGGDDDGYTF
>TRBJ2-5|NA|NA|TRBV9
TGTGCCAGCAGCGGACGGGATCAACAAGAGACCCAGTACTTC
CASSGRDQQETQYF
>TRBJ1-1|NA|TRBD1|TRBV11-3
TGTGCCAGCAGCCCTCGGGACAGGGCTACAGGGGTAACTGAAGCTTTCTTT
CASSPRDRATGVTEAFF
>TRBJ2-5|NA|NA|TRBV5-4
TGTGCCAGCAGCGGCTCTTGGGGAGGAGAGACCCAGTACTTC
CASSGSWGGETQYF
>TRBJ1-3|NA|NA|TRBV14
TGTGCCAGCAGCCCTAGTACAGGTCGTGGAAACACCATATATTTT
CASSPSTGRGNTIYF
>TRBJ2-6|once|NA|TRBV29-1
TGCAGCGTCCTCGAAAGGGCCTGGGCCAACGTCCTGACTTTC
CSVLERAWANVLTF
>TRBJ1-2|NA|NA|TRBV12-5
TGTGCTAGTGGTCGCGACGGGCAGGTTGGGGGCTACACCTTC
CASGRDGQVGGYTF
>TRBJ1-2|NA|NA|TRBV28
TGTGCCAGCAGCCTCCACAGGGCGTCCCGGGATGGCTACACCTTC
CASSLHRASRDGYTF
>TRBJ2-1|NA|TRBD2|TRBV4-1
TGCGCCAGCAGCCGGGGCCTAGCGGGAGGGAGCTCCTACAATGAGCAGTTCTTC
CASSRGLAGGSSYNEQFF
>TRBJ2-1|NA|TRBD2|TRBV7-8
TGTGCCAGCAGCGTTAGCGGGGGACGGGACAATGAGCAGTTCTTC
CASSVSGGRDNEQFF
>TRBJ1-4|once|NA|TRBV5-1
TGCGCCAGCAGCTTGGCCAACGGGGGGCTCAGGGAAAAACTGTTTTTT
CASSLANGGLREKLFF
>TRBJ1-5|NA|NA|TRBV12-5
TGTGCTAGTGTTCCGGACGGGAGGGCGCCCCAGCATTTT
CASVPDGRAPQHF
>TRBJ1-2|NA|TRBD1|TRBV19
TGTGCCAGTAGTCTACTTACAGGGGGCGCGGGGGGCTACACCTTC
CASSLLTGGAGGYTF
>TRBJ1-5|NA|TRBD1|TRBV4-1
TGCGCCAGCAGCCTCGAACAGGGGCAGGGGCAGCCCCAGCATTTT
CASSLEQGQGQPQHF
>TRBJ1-5|NA|TRBD1|TRBV23-1
TGCGCCAGCAGTCGGACAGGGGAAGCGATGGGGAATCAGCCCCAGCATTTT
CASSRTGEAMGNQPQHF